These 9 T cell receptor beta chains were all obtained from the same sample, sequenced in a study of T cell clonotyping in hematopoietic cell transplantation. Profiling relied on immunoSEQ multiplex PCR, and the TCRdb table lists in-frame clones only, not all of them. The table lists roughly 15,000 clones, about 90% of them singletons. Sequencing was performed on peripheral blood mononuclear cells. These TCRs come from a man aged 50 or older in good health. Some clones in this sample may be carry-over from other donors' samples.

The chain is built from TRBV6-5 and TRBJ1-4, with D possibly being TRBD1 (6 bases). This CDR3 has 15 amino acids. In germline, CDR1 is MNHEY, CDR2 SVGAGI. With 6 bases removed from V and 7 bases from J, the gap between germline ends came to 18 bases. The CDR3, as DNA: TGTGCCAGCAGAAGATCACAGGGTAGTCTTGAAAAACTGTTTTTT. It is translated as CASRRSQGSLEKLFF.

J is TRBJ2-7 and V is TRBV7-6; TRBD1 is a possible D gene (7 bases). This CDR3 has 13 amino acids. CDR1 is SGHVS and CDR2 is FNYEAQ in the germline V gene. The germline V and J ends were trimmed by 5 bases and 6 bases, with 14 bases remaining between them. CDR3 amino acids: CASSAYQGGEQYF. Here the CDR3 DNA reads TGTGCCAGCAGCGCATACCAGGGGGGCGAGCAGTACTTC.

The chain is built from TRBV6-1 and TRBJ2-7; D remains unclear. CDR3 length equals 15 residues. V was shortened by 4 bases and J by 0 bases, with 13 bases between the two germline ends. CDR1 is MNHNS, CDR2 SASEGT, per germline. The CDR3 nucleotides read TGTGCCAGCAGTGTGGGCAGTTTAAGCTCCTACGAGCAGTACTTC. Translation: CASSVGSLSSYEQYF.

The CDR3, as DNA: TGTGCCAGCAGCTTGGAAGGAGCGGGGGGGTACACCGGGGAGCTGTTTTTT. As protein: CASSLEGAGGYTGELFF. V usage is TRBV5-8 and J usage is TRBJ2-2; 10 nucleotides agree with TRBD2. CDR1 is SGHTS and CDR2 is YDEGEE in the germline V gene. The J segment lost 3 bases and the V segment lost 0 bases, leaving 5 bases of the junction unmatched. CDR3 length: 17 residues.

The J gene is TRBJ2-2, the V gene TRBV4-1, with a tentative D call TRBD1 (6 bases). V lost 3 bases to trimming and J lost 7 bases, with 12 bases between them. Germline V gene data show CDR1 as MGHRA and CDR2 as YSYEKL. The CDR3 sequence is 14 residues long. This chain's CDR3 is CASSQLPRGGELFF. CDR3 bases: TGCGCCAGCAGCCAGCTACCCAGGGGCGGGGAGCTGTTTTTT.

This chain joins TRBV11-3 and TRBJ1-6, with 10 bases aligning to TRBD1. The CDR3 consists of 16 residues. Germline lookup yields CDR1 SGHNT and CDR2 YENEEA. J lost 7 bases, V lost 6 bases, and 9 bases had no gene match. CDR3 amino acids: CASRDPGTGENSPLHF. For the CDR3, the DNA is TGTGCCAGCAGGGATCCCGGGACAGGGGAAAATTCACCCCTCCACTTT.

The V call is TRBV28, the J call TRBJ2-3; TRBD2 aligns across 10 bases. Trimming took 3 bases from V and 5 from J; bases not matched to a gene: 8. CDR3 size: 16 residues. The germline CDR1 and CDR2 sequences are MDHEN and SYDVKM. The CDR3 loop reads CASSLVTSGWVDTQYF. CDR3 DNA sequence: TGTGCCAGCAGTTTGGTGACTAGCGGGTGGGTAGATACGCAGTATTTT.

The V and J genes are TRBV7-2 and TRBJ2-3; D is unclear. V lost 5 bases, J lost 2 bases, and 11 bases lay in between. The CDR3 contains 14 residues. The germline CDR1 and CDR2 sequences are SGHTA and FQGNSA. The CDR3 region has the DNA TGTGCCAGCAGCGTCGCCGGGTCCACAGATACGCAGTATTTT. It is translated as CASSVAGSTDTQYF.

This clone was seen once. The CDR3, as DNA: TGTGCCAGCAGTTTAAGAGGGCCCTCCTACGAGCAGTACTTC. It encodes CASSLRGPSYEQYF. The gene calls are TRBV27 and TRBJ2-7; possible D gene TRBD2, 5 bases. This CDR3 contains 14 residues. V was clipped by 2 bases and J by 0 bases, with 8 bases between them. Germline V gene lookup returns CDR1 MNHEY and CDR2 SMNVEV (reference sequence).